Listed below are T cell receptor beta chains from one sample, sequenced in a study of cytomegalovirus exposure and HLA in healthy donors. Libraries were prepared by immunoSEQ multiplex PCR; TCRdb keeps only in-frame clonotypes and omits some of them. This sample has about 250,000 clones, with approximately 87% found just once. The sample taken for sequencing was PBMCs. These receptors were collected from a man between 18 and 35 years old in good health and CMV-seronegative. Each CDR3 is given with its conserved first and last residue. Each record gives: D gene, V gene, J gene, clone size, CDR3 protein, CDR3 DNA. D genes are given only for firm matches. Expanded clones are given a class, and other clones once, few, many or no size at all.

>NA|TRBV7-9|TRBJ2-7|NA
CATKGDTTPGQYF
TGTGCCACCAAAGGGGACACTACTCCGGGGCAGTACTTC
>NA|TRBV10-1|TRBJ1-1|NA
CASSESGYNTEAFF
TGCGCCAGCAGTGAATCGGGGTACAACACTGAAGCTTTCTTT
>TRBD2|TRBV6-5|TRBJ2-2|NA
CASRWGLDTGELFF
TGTGCCAGCCGATGGGGACTAGACACCGGGGAGCTGTTTTTT
>NA|TRBV27|TRBJ2-7|NA
CASSSPYEQYF
TGTGCCAGCAGCTCTCCCTACGAGCAGTACTTC
>TRBD1|TRBV5-4|TRBJ2-2|NA
CASSSGQERNTGELFF
TGTGCCAGCAGCTCCGGACAGGAAAGGAACACCGGGGAGCTGTTTTTT
>NA|TRBV4-2|TRBJ2-1|NA
CASSQAAFRGIASSYNEQFF
TGTGCCAGCAGCCAAGCCGCCTTTAGGGGGATTGCGAGCTCCTACAATGAGCAGTTCTTC
>TRBD1|TRBV6-5|TRBJ2-1|NA
CASSYGQAGRNEQFF
TGTGCCAGCAGTTACGGACAGGCGGGTCGCAATGAGCAGTTCTTC
>TRBD2|TRBV29-1|TRBJ2-3|once
CSGRPLATSGESDTQYF
TGCAGCGGCAGACCCCTGGCAACTAGCGGGGAGTCAGATACGCAGTATTTT
>TRBD1|TRBV5-8|TRBJ2-3|NA
CASNSQGQGLGASTDTQYF
TGTGCCAGCAATTCTCAGGGACAGGGTCTAGGAGCTAGCACAGATACGCAGTATTTT
>TRBD2|TRBV6-1|TRBJ2-7|NA
CASSRTSGGAREQYF
TGTGCCAGCAGCCGAACTAGCGGGGGGGCGAGAGAGCAGTACTTC
>TRBD2|TRBV6-1|TRBJ2-7|NA
CASSGLAGEYEQYF
TGTGCCAGCAGTGGCCTAGCGGGGGAATACGAGCAGTACTTC
>TRBD2|TRBV5-6|TRBJ2-5|once
CASSWLAGDYQETQYF
TGTGCCAGCTCGTGGCTAGCGGGGGACTACCAAGAGACCCAGTACTTC
>TRBD1|TRBV4-3|TRBJ1-1|NA
CASSPKGAGGINTEAFF
TGCGCCAGCAGCCCCAAGGGGGCAGGGGGAATCAACACTGAAGCTTTCTTT
>TRBD1|TRBV5-1|TRBJ2-2|NA
CASSWGPRQGDTGELFF
TGCGCCAGCAGCTGGGGGCCCCGACAGGGTGACACCGGGGAGCTGTTTTTT
>TRBD2|TRBV11-3|TRBJ2-1|NA
CASSLSLAEPYNEQFF
TGTGCCAGCAGCTTATCACTAGCGGAGCCCTACAATGAGCAGTTCTTC
>NA|TRBV27|TRBJ2-7|once
CASSLEGNPSTKEQYF
TGTGCCAGCAGCCTAGAGGGAAACCCATCTACTAAAGAGCAGTACTTC
>TRBD1|TRBV5-1|TRBJ2-2|NA
CASSNTGQGDGELFF
TGCGCCAGCAGTAATACGGGACAGGGTGACGGGGAGCTGTTTTTT
>TRBD1|TRBV6-5|TRBJ2-5|NA
CASSWLGQGEGTQYF
TGTGCCAGCAGTTGGCTAGGACAGGGGGAGGGGACCCAGTACTTC
>NA|TRBV6-5|TRBJ1-1|NA
CASSYSFRGEAFF
TGTGCCAGCAGTTACTCGTTCCGGGGTGAAGCTTTCTTT
>NA|TRBV28|TRBJ2-2|once
CASRLTGTGELFF
TGTGCCAGCAGGCTCACGGGAACCGGGGAGCTGTTTTTT
>NA|TRBV28|TRBJ2-7|NA
CASSLGLGSYEQYF
TGTGCCAGCAGTTTAGGCCTTGGGAGCTACGAGCAGTACTTC
>NA|TRBV28|TRBJ1-4|NA
CATQFNEKLFF
TGTGCCACCCAATTTAATGAAAAACTGTTTTTT
>TRBD1|TRBV28|TRBJ2-1|NA
CASSPSGTGVPSYNEQFF
TGTGCCAGCAGCCCGTCAGGGACAGGGGTCCCCTCCTACAATGAGCAGTTCTTC
>NA|TRBV2|TRBJ2-2|NA
CASSPGTSGELFF
TGTGCCAGCAGCCCCGGGACATCCGGGGAGCTGTTTTTT
>NA|TRBV7-8|TRBJ2-3|NA
CASSSRPGVGTDTQYF
TGTGCCAGCAGCTCACGGCCGGGGGTGGGCACAGATACGCAGTATTTT
>NA|TRBV7-8|TRBJ2-1|NA
CASSRPDGDNEQFF
TGTGCCAGCAGCCGCCCGGACGGGGACAATGAGCAGTTCTTC
>TRBD1|TRBV7-2|TRBJ2-2|once
CASSLGQGGNTGELFF
TGTGCCAGCAGCTTGGGACAGGGCGGGAACACCGGGGAGCTGTTTTTT
>TRBD2|TRBV6-4|TRBJ2-7|NA
CASRPGLAGASSYEQYF
TGTGCCAGCAGACCGGGACTAGCGGGCGCAAGCTCCTACGAGCAGTACTTC
>NA|TRBV5-1|TRBJ1-2|once
CASSLGREKGDGYTF
TGCGCCAGCAGCCTCGGGAGGGAGAAAGGGGATGGCTACACCTTC
>NA|TRBV27|TRBJ1-1|NA
CASSFVQGGGTEAFF
TGTGCCAGCAGTTTCGTCCAGGGAGGGGGGACTGAAGCTTTCTTT
>NA|TRBV9|TRBJ2-5|NA
CASSVAPVIETQYF
TGTGCCAGCAGCGTAGCGCCAGTCATCGAGACCCAGTACTTC
>NA|TRBV25-1|TRBJ1-3|NA
CASSEYQVRGNTIYF
TGTGCCAGCAGTGAATATCAAGTGCGCGGAAACACCATATATTTT
>TRBD1|TRBV7-2|TRBJ1-5|NA
CASSPGTGGYQPQHF
TGTGCCAGCAGCCCCGGGACAGGGGGTTATCAGCCCCAGCATTTT
>TRBD2|TRBV6-6|TRBJ2-5|NA
CASSYRLAGFQETQYF
TGTGCCAGCAGTTATCGACTAGCGGGATTCCAAGAGACCCAGTACTTC
>TRBD1|TRBV23-1|TRBJ2-7|NA
CASSHRDREKGSYEQYF
TGCGCCAGCAGTCACCGGGACAGGGAAAAAGGGTCCTACGAGCAGTACTTC
>NA|TRBV28|TRBJ1-6|NA
CASSSQTGGSSPLHF
TGTGCCAGCAGTTCGCAGACAGGCGGATCTTCCCCCCTCCACTTT
>TRBD1|TRBV28|TRBJ2-4|few
CASSLIHPNRGQWNIQYF
TGTGCCAGCAGTCTCATTCACCCCAACAGGGGGCAGTGGAACATTCAGTACTTC
>NA|TRBV27|TRBJ1-4|NA
CASSNRATNEKLFF
TGTGCCAGCAGTAATCGCGCAACTAATGAAAAACTGTTTTTT
>TRBD1|TRBV29-1|TRBJ1-5|few
CSVGQGDQPQHF
TGCAGCGTTGGACAGGGGGATCAGCCCCAGCATTTT
>NA|TRBV27|TRBJ1-5|NA
CASSYTRFGRQVNQPQHF
TGTGCCAGCAGTTATACCCGATTTGGGAGACAGGTTAATCAGCCCCAGCATTTT
>NA|TRBV5-4|TRBJ2-7|NA
CASSLALDGWAEQYF
TGTGCCAGCAGCTTGGCACTAGATGGGTGGGCCGAGCAGTACTTC
>NA|TRBV14|TRBJ2-2|NA
CASSPPGGELFF
TGTGCCAGCAGCCCTCCAGGAGGGGAGCTGTTTTTT
>NA|TRBV25-1|TRBJ1-2|NA
CASSETQGHGYTF
TGTGCCAGCAGTGAAACACAGGGCCACGGCTACACCTTC
>TRBD1|TRBV7-9|TRBJ2-7|NA
CASSPPRTGPYEQYF
TGTGCCAGCAGCCCCCCCCGGACAGGGCCCTACGAGCAGTACTTC
>TRBD2|TRBV5-1|TRBJ2-5|NA
CASSQSGRETQYF
TGCGCCAGCAGCCAAAGCGGGAGAGAGACCCAGTACTTC
>TRBD1|TRBV23-1|TRBJ2-3|NA
CASSRQGPTDTQYF
TGCGCCAGCAGCAGACAGGGCCCCACAGATACGCAGTATTTT
>NA|TRBV7-3|TRBJ1-2|NA
CASSQGTDSSYTF
TGTGCCAGCAGCCAAGGAACGGACAGTAGCTACACCTTC
>TRBD1|TRBV4-3|TRBJ1-2|NA
CASSPTGQIIYFGYTF
TGCGCCAGCAGCCCGACGGGACAGATCATTTATTTTGGCTACACCTTC
>NA|TRBV11-2|TRBJ1-1|once
CASSLVFSGTEAFF
TGTGCCAGCAGCTTAGTTTTTTCGGGTACTGAAGCTTTCTTT
>NA|TRBV6-1|TRBJ1-4|NA
CASSEATTVNHNEKLFF
TGTGCCAGCAGTGAAGCCACGACAGTAAACCATAATGAAAAACTGTTTTTT
>NA|TRBV18|TRBJ2-1|few
CASSPLGSSYNEQFF
TGTGCCAGCTCACCACTGGGGAGCTCCTACAATGAGCAGTTCTTC